The rows below give T cell receptor beta chains drawn from one sample of a study of blood T cell repertoires in COVID-19. The table came from immunoSEQ multiplex PCR; TCRdb's copy has only in-frame clones and leaves some out. The sample records about 220,000 clones, around 91% being singletons. The specimen was PBMCs or T cells enriched from blood (not recorded which). These TCRs come from a woman between 18 and 29 years old in a cohort exposed to, infected with or recovered from COVID-19 (not recorded which). Each CDR3 is given with its conserved first and last residue. D genes are given only for firm matches. Rows may omit the clone size; those that give it use once, few, many or a size class.

.	.	TRBV19	TRBJ1-1	CASSFVNTEAFF	TGTGCCAGTTCTTTCGTGAACACTGAAGCTTTCTTT
.	.	TRBV19	TRBJ1-1	CASSLPGLTNTEAFF	TGTGCCAGTAGCCTACCGGGACTCACGAACACTGAAGCTTTCTTT
TRBD1	few	TRBV5-6	TRBJ1-2	CASTSEGAGYGYTF	TGTGCCAGCACCTCCGAGGGGGCCGGCTATGGCTACACCTTC
.	.	TRBV20-1	TRBJ1-1	CSASTRPTEAFF	TGCAGTGCTAGTACTCGTCCAACTGAAGCTTTCTTT
.	.	TRBV2	TRBJ2-7	CASSEAQGLEQYF	TGTGCCAGCAGTGAAGCACAGGGTCTCGAGCAGTACTTC
.	.	TRBV5-1	TRBJ1-1	CASSSTNTDTEAFF	TGCGCCAGCAGCTCGACAAACACCGACACTGAAGCTTTCTTT
TRBD1	.	TRBV7-3	TRBJ1-2	CASRKGQNYGYTF	TGTGCCAGCAGGAAGGGACAGAACTATGGCTACACCTTC
.	.	TRBV3-1/TRBV3-2	TRBJ1-4	CASSRDSGEKLFF	TGTGCCAGCAGCCGCGACAGTGGTGAAAAACTGTTTTTT
TRBD1	.	TRBV2	TRBJ2-7	CASSSPGQGSHEQYF	TGTGCCAGCAGTTCTCCGGGACAGGGGAGTCACGAGCAGTACTTC
.	.	TRBV6-6	TRBJ1-2	CASSATGLANYGYTF	TGTGCCAGCAGTGCGACGGGGTTGGCTAACTATGGCTACACCTTC
.	once	TRBV28	TRBJ1-2	CASSFEEYGYTF	TGTGCCAGCAGTTTTGAGGAATATGGCTACACCTTC
.	.	TRBV14	TRBJ1-5	CASSQDTGSPQHF	TGTGCCAGCAGCCAAGATACAGGGTCACCCCAGCATTTT
.	.	TRBV18	TRBJ1-4	CASSPPAPNEKLFF	TGTGCCAGCTCACCACCGGCTCCGAATGAAAAACTGTTTTTT
TRBD1	.	TRBV19	TRBJ1-5	CASRQGARVMHQPQHF	TGTGCCAGTAGACAGGGGGCAAGGGTCATGCATCAGCCCCAGCATTTT
TRBD1	.	TRBV2	TRBJ1-2	CASSGAGGAFYGYTF	TGTGCCAGCAGTGGGGCAGGGGGCGCATTCTATGGCTACACCTTC
.	.	TRBV19	TRBJ1-5	CASSLQAGSNQPQHF	TGTGCCAGTAGCTTACAGGCTGGGAGCAATCAGCCCCAGCATTTT
TRBD1	.	TRBV4-2	TRBJ1-1	CASSQDHGGQGVSEAFF	TGTGCCAGCAGCCAAGATCACGGGGGACAGGGGGTTTCTGAAGCTTTCTTT
.	.	TRBV6-2/TRBV6-3	TRBJ1-5	CASSGRGDNQPQHF	TGTGCCAGCAGTGGCAGGGGAGACAATCAGCCCCAGCATTTT
TRBD1	.	TRBV7-3	TRBJ1-2	CASSLDRGYTF	TGTGCCAGCAGCTTGGACAGGGGCTACACCTTC
.	.	TRBV2	TRBJ1-2	CASSEERQINYGYTF	TGTGCCAGCAGTGAAGAGCGGCAAATTAACTATGGCTACACCTTC
.	.	TRBV11-2	TRBJ1-3	CASSLQGAGNTIYF	TGTGCCAGCAGCCTCCAAGGGGCTGGAAACACCATATATTTT
.	.	TRBV7-8	TRBJ1-6	CASSLDGGNSPLHF	TGTGCCAGCAGCTTGGATGGCGGTAATTCACCCCTCCACTTT
.	.	TRBV28	TRBJ1-4	CASSKGGSDEKLFF	TGTGCCAGCAGCAAAGGAGGGTCGGATGAAAAACTGTTTTTT
.	few	TRBV18	TRBJ2-2	CASSPPSGNTGELFF	TGTGCCAGCTCACCACCTAGCGGTAACACCGGGGAGCTGTTTTTT
TRBD1	.	TRBV7-2	TRBJ2-7	CASRPRQGYEQYF	TGTGCCAGCAGACCTCGACAGGGCTACGAGCAGTACTTC
.	once	TRBV28	TRBJ1-4	CASFGEKLFF	TGTGCCAGTTTCGGGGAAAAACTGTTTTTT
.	.	TRBV2	TRBJ2-3	CASGQGITDTQYF	TGTGCCAGCGGGCAGGGGATCACAGATACGCAGTATTTT
.	once	TRBV4-2	TRBJ1-5	CASSVGVYSNQPQHF	TGTGCCAGCAGTGTGGGAGTATATAGCAATCAGCCCCAGCATTTT
.	.	TRBV19	TRBJ1-1	CASSSLGHMNTEAFF	TGTGCCAGTAGTAGTTTAGGACACATGAACACTGAAGCTTTCTTT
.	few	TRBV7-8	TRBJ1-1	CASSLTLMNTEAFF	TGTGCCAGCAGCTTGACTCTAATGAACACTGAAGCTTTCTTT
TRBD1	.	TRBV24-1	TRBJ2-7	CATSDLGTGAINEQYF	TGTGCCACCAGTGATTTAGGGACAGGGGCGATCAACGAGCAGTACTTC
.	.	TRBV14	TRBJ2-1	CASSQDWGENEQFF	TGTGCCAGCAGCCAAGATTGGGGGGAGAATGAGCAGTTCTTC
.	.	TRBV30	TRBJ2-2	CAWSLGRSGAGELFF	TGTGCCTGGAGTCTTGGACGGTCGGGGGCCGGGGAGCTGTTTTTT
TRBD1	.	TRBV5-1	TRBJ1-2	CASSLGQGAGYTF	TGCGCCAGCAGCCTCGGACAGGGGGCTGGCTACACCTTC
.	.	TRBV15	TRBJ2-1	CATSIQEKRAYNEQFF	TGTGCCACCAGCATACAGGAAAAAAGGGCCTACAATGAGCAGTTCTTC
TRBD1	once	TRBV15	TRBJ1-4	CATSRAETGADNEKLFF	TGTGCCACCAGCAGAGCGGAGACAGGGGCTGATAATGAAAAACTGTTTTTT
.	.	TRBV12-3/TRBV12-4	TRBJ2-1	CASRGTFYNEQFF	TGTGCCAGCAGGGGGACTTTCTACAATGAGCAGTTCTTC
TRBD1	.	TRBV7-8	TRBJ1-4	CASSLKTGMGEKLFF	TGTGCCAGCAGCTTAAAGACAGGGATGGGTGAAAAACTGTTTTTT
TRBD1	.	TRBV15	TRBJ1-1	CATRGDRGDTEAFF	TGTGCCACCAGGGGGGACAGGGGCGACACTGAAGCTTTCTTT
TRBD1	.	TRBV6-5	TRBJ1-5	CASSLDRGPQPQHF	TGTGCCAGCAGTCTCGACAGGGGGCCTCAGCCCCAGCATTTT
.	.	TRBV6-5	TRBJ1-1	CASSFTSGQNTEAFF	TGTGCCAGCAGTTTCACCTCGGGACAGAACACTGAAGCTTTCTTT
.	.	TRBV3-1/TRBV3-2	TRBJ2-5	CASRRGQETQYF	TGTGCCAGCAGACGGGGGCAAGAGACCCAGTACTTC
TRBD2	.	TRBV5-3	TRBJ2-1	CARSLGFYKRGGNYNEQFF	TGTGCCAGAAGCTTGGGATTTTACAAGCGGGGGGGTAACTACAATGAGCAGTTCTTC
TRBD1	.	TRBV28	TRBJ1-2	CAILDRDNYGYTF	TGTGCCATCCTCGACAGGGACAACTATGGCTACACCTTC
TRBD1	.	TRBV5-1	TRBJ1-6	CASSLSPGQGASPLHF	TGCGCCAGCAGCTTGTCCCCGGGACAGGGGGCCTCACCCCTCCACTTT
.	.	TRBV19	TRBJ1-5	CASSRPGNQPQHF	TGTGCCAGTAGTCGGCCGGGGAATCAGCCCCAGCATTTT